The rows below give T cell receptor beta chains drawn from one sample of a study of shared clonotypes between healthy human individuals. The method was immunoSEQ multiplex PCR; TCRdb's version includes in-frame clones alone and lacks a portion of them. The sample yields 2,100,000 or so clones, approximately 96% seen once. The specimen was naive CD4+ T cells sorted from blood. Receptors were obtained from a man aged 18 to 29 in good health. Each CDR3 is given with its conserved first and last residue.

cdr3_length	v_call	cdr3_aa
14	TRBV5-1	CASRAGLAGGRQFF
15	TRBV7-2	CASSLARAGTDTQYF
14	TRBV2	CATRKSGSINIQYF
14	TRBV28	CASSRGQVNQPQHF
12	TRBV7-2	CASSGLNTEAFF
14	TRBV18	CASSPPLPNTEAFF
15	TRBV19	CASTEGGVSTDTQYF
11	TRBV30	CAWSDRVGAFF
14	TRBV7-3	CASSFSGVTGELFF
18	TRBV27	CASRPYVGSGSSTDTQYF